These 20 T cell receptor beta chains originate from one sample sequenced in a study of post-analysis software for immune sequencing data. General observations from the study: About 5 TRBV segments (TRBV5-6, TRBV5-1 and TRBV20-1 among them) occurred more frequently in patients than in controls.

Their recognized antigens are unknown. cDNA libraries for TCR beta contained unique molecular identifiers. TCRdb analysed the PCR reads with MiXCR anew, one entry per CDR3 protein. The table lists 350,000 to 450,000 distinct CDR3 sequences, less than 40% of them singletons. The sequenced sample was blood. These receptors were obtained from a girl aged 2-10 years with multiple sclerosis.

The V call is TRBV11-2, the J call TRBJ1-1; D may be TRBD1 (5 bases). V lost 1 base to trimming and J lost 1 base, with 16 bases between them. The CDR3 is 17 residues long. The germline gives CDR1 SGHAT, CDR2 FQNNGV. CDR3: CASSLVAPRQQNTEAFF. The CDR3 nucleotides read TGTGCCAGCAGCTTAGTCGCTCCGAGACAGCAGAACACTGAAGCTTTCTTT.

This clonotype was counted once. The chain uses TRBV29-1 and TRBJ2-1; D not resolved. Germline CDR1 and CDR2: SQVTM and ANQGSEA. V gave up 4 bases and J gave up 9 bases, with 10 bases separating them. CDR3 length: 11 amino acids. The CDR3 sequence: CSVGTLAEQFF. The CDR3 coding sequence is TGCAGCGTTGGGACCCTGGCTGAGCAGTTCTTC.

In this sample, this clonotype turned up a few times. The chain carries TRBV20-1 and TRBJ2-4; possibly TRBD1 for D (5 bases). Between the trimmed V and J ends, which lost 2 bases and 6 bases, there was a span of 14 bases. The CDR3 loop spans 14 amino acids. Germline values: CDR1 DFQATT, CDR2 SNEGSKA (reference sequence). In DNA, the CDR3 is TGCAGTGCTAGACGTGCAGGGCCGAGAAACATTCAGTACTTC. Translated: CSARRAGPRNIQYF.

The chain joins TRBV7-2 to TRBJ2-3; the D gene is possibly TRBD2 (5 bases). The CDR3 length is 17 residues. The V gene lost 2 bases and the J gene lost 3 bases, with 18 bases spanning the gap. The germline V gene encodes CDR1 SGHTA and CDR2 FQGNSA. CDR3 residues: CASSLNPGKTVTDTQYF. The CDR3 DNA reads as TGTGCCAGCAGCTTAAACCCGGGGAAGACGGTGACAGATACGCAGTATTTT.

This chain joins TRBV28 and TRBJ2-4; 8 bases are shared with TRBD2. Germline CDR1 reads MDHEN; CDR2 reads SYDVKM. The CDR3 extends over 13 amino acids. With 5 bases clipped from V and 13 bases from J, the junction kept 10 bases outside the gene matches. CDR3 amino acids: CASSQIPEREQYF. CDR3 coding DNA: TGTGCCAGCAGTCAAATCCCAGAGCGGGAGCAGTACTTC.

The CDR3 DNA follows: TGCAGTGCTAGAGAAACTAACCCTAGCACAGATACGCAGTATTTT. It codes for CSARETNPSTDTQYF. The chain recombines TRBV20-1 with TRBJ2-3; the D is unclear. Between the trimmed V and J ends, which lost 0 bases and 0 bases, there was a span of 10 bases. Germline values: CDR1 DFQATT, CDR2 SNEGSKA (reference sequence). This CDR3 region has 15 residues.

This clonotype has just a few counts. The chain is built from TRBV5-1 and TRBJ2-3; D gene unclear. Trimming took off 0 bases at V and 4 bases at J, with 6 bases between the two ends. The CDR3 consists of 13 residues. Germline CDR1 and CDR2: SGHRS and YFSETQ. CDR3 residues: CASSLEFSDTQYF. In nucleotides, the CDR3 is TGCGCCAGCAGCTTGGAGTTTTCAGATACGCAGTATTTT.

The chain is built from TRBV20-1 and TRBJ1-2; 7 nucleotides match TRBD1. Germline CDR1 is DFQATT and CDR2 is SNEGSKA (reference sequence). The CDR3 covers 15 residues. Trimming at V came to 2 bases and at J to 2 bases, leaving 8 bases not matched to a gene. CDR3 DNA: TGCAGTGCTAGATCCACGACAGGGAGGAACTATGGCTACACCTTC. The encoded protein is CSARSTTGRNYGYTF.

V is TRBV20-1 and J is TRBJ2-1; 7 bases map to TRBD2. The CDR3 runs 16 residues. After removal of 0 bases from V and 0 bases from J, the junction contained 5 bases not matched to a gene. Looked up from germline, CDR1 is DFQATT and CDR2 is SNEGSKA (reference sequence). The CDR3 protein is CSARDPERGSYNEQFF. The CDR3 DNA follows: TGCAGTGCTAGAGATCCCGAGCGGGGCTCCTACAATGAGCAGTTCTTC.

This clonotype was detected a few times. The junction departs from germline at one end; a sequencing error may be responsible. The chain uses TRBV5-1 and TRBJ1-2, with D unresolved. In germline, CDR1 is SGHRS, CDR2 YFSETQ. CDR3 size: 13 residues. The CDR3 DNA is TGCGCCGGCAGGTCCGGGGATAACTATGGCTACACCTTC. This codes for CAGRSGDNYGYTF.

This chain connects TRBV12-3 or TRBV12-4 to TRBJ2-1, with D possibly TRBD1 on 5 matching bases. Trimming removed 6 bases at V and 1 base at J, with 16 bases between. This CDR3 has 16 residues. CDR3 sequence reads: CASSPTQGNSYNEQFF. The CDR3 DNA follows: TGTGCCAGCAGCCCGACGCAGGGAAATTCCTACAATGAGCAGTTCTTC.

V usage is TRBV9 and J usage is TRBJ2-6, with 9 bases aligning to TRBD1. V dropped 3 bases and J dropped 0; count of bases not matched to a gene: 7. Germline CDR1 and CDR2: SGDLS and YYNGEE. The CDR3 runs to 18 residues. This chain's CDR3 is CASSGVGQGSSGANVLTF. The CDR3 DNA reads TGTGCCAGCAGCGGAGTGGGACAGGGCTCCTCTGGGGCCAACGTCCTGACTTTC.

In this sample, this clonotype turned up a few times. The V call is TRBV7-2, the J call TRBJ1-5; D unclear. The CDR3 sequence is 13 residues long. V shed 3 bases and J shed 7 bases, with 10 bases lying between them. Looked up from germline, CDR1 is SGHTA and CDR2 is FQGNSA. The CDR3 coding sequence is TGTGCCAGCAGCTTCTTGGTACAGCAGCCCCAGCATTTT. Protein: CASSFLVQQPQHF.

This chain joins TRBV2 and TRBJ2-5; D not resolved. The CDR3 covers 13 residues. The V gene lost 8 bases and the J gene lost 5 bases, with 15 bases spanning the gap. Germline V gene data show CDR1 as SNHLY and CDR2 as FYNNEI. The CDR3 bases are TGTGCCAGCCGGAGTTGGACCGGCGAGACCCAGTACTTC. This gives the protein CASRSWTGETQYF.

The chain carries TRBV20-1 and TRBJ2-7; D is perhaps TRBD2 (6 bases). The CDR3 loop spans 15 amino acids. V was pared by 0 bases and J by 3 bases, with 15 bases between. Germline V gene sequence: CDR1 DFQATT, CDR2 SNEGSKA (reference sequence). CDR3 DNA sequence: TGCAGTGCTAGAGATGTGGGGGGAGAGAGCTACGAGCAGTACTTC. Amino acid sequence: CSARDVGGESYEQYF.

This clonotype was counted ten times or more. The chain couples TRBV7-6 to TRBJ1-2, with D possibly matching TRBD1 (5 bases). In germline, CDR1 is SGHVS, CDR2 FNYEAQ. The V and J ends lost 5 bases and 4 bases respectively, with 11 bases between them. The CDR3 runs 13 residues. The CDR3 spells CASSHHRSYGYTF. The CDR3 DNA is TGTGCCAGCAGCCACCACAGGAGCTATGGCTACACCTTC.

The CDR3 reads CSVTRGLTEAFF. CDR3 sequence (DNA): TGCAGCGTGACTAGGGGGCTCACTGAAGCTTTCTTT. The gene calls are TRBV29-1 and TRBJ1-1, with TRBD1 matching over 7 bases. The CDR3 consists of 12 residues. Germline CDR1 and CDR2: SQVTM and ANQGSEA. Trimming at V came to 6 bases and at J to 4 bases, leaving 5 bases not matched to a gene. Supplemented by reference TRBV29-1 and TRBJ1-1, the full variable domain reads SAVISQKPSRDICQRGTSLTIQCQVDSQVTMMFWYRQQPGQSLTLIATANQGSEATYESGFVIDKFPISRPNLTFSTLTVSNMSPEDSSIYLCSVTRGLTEAFFGQGTRLTVV.

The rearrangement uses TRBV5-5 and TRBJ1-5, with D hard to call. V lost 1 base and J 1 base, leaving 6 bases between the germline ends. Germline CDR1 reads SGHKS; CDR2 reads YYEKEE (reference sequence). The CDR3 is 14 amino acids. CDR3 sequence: CASSLFASNQPQHF. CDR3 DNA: TGTGCCAGCAGCTTGTTCGCAAGCAATCAGCCCCAGCATTTT.

CDR3 in amino acids: CSASSGWIGSSYNEQFF. CDR3 nucleotide sequence: TGCAGTGCTAGTAGCGGGTGGATCGGGAGCTCCTACAATGAGCAGTTCTTC. This rearrangement joins TRBV20-1 to TRBJ2-1, with 7 bases that match TRBD2. Germline trimming cut 3 bases from V and 0 bases from J; bases unmatched to any gene: 11. The CDR3 runs to 17 residues. CDR1 and CDR2 from the germline V gene are DFQATT and SNEGSKA (reference sequence).

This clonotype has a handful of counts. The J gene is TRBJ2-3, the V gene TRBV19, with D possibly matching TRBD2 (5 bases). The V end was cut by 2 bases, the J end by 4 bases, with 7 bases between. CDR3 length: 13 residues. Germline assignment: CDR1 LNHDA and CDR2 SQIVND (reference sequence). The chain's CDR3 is CASSIREPDTQYF. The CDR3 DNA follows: TGTGCCAGTAGTATAAGGGAGCCAGATACGCAGTATTTT.